This T cell receptor (beta chain) stems from a study of cytomegalovirus exposure and HLA in healthy donors. About this clone: Its cognate antigen is unknown.

This CDR3 is built from 16 residues. Looked up from germline, CDR1 is GTSNPN and CDR2 is SVGIG (reference sequence). The ends lost 3 bases at V and 6 bases at J; junction bases unmatched: 12. This PCR relied on a set of 60 Vbeta primers and 13 Jbeta primers. The repertoire was sequenced with immunoSEQ multiplex PCR; TCRdb's copy has only in-frame clones and lacks some. The sample includes 45,000 to 65,000 clones, about 82% of them seen just once. General study findings and limits: 87-base-pair reads could not separate some V segments, including TRBV6-2 and TRBV6-3.

This clonotype originated in a man in his thirties or forties in good health and CMV-seronegative. Sequences were obtained from PBMCs. The chain couples TRBV30 to TRBJ1-5; 9 bases are shared with TRBD1. The CDR3 region is CAWSPPGTGIGQPQHF. The CDR3 DNA sequence: TGTGCCTGGAGCCCCCCCGGGACAGGGATAGGTCAGCCCCAGCATTTT.